This TCR beta chain was retrieved from a study of glioma-infiltrating T cells (dated by TCRdb to about 2016). Regarding the research as a whole: Glioma tissue, non-neoplastic brain tissue and matched peripheral blood mononuclear cells were used as sources from which TCR alpha- and beta-chain repertoires were sequenced. The paired cohort was made up of three low-grade glioma patients, 7 or 8 primary glioblastoma patients and three non-glioma patients who contributed non-neoplastic brain tissue. To measure divergence between tissue and blood T-cell populations, each tissue-infiltrating repertoire was compared with the peripheral blood repertoire of the same patient. On the study overall, not on this receptor specifically: Very few CDR3 sequences were shared between tissue and blood, attributed to high CDR3 diversity and limited sampling. Group comparisons rested on small numbers: three non-neoplastic, three low-grade glioma and several glioblastoma patients. VJ-independent divergence between tissue and blood was lower than expected in non-neoplastic patients but higher than expected in all gliomas, particularly low-grade gliomas.

This clonotype was counted ten times or more. The specificity of this receptor is unknown. Base qualities are missing; no much larger clone stands one base away. The iRepertoire nested amplicon-rescue multiplex PCR (arm-PCR) platform was used to amplify TCR alpha and beta CDR3 regions from RNA. The input for one-step reverse transcription and amplification was 100-400 ng of tissue mRNA or PBMC total RNA. Following bead purification, Illumina adapters were added by a secondary multiplex PCR, and libraries between 200 and 400 bp were gel-purified. Libraries carried internal 6-nucleotide barcodes used for demultiplexing. Sequencing of libraries was performed on an Illumina MiSeq with 2x220 or 2x250 nucleotide paired-end reads. For the original study's pipeline: Paired reads were merged with FLASH 1.2.11 and aligned to the GRCh37 human genome with BWA-MEM before extracting TRA and TRB reads. An IMGT-derived reference of cassette sequences and CDR3 motifs, with pseudogenes included, was used for V and J assignment. Reads were translated in three frames, and productive CDR3s were defined by a C…FGXG motif without stop codons. Unique combinations of V-J cassette pair and CDR3 amino acid sequence were defined as clonotypes. Filtering of reads was based on Hamming distance, with the threshold set by the sequence error rate of each sample in mapped regions. TCRdb trimmed public reads at Q25 via fastp, called clones via MiXCR and kept in-frame beta chains. CDR3 protein sequences are deduplicated, and each keeps its most common genes and DNA. The V and J calls come from TCRdb's annotation, not from the publication. This sample is represented by around 43,000 distinct CDR3 sequences; approximately 20% of them were singletons. Roughly 6.1% of the sample rests with the top ten.

Per the germline V gene, KGHSH is the CDR1 and LQKENI is the CDR2. V loses 2 bases of germline sequence and J loses 6 bases, and the interval between the two ends is 5 bases. From the cysteine through the phenylalanine, the CDR3 covers 13 amino acids. Only the CDR3 part of the read is kept: 39 bases, read in frame from the first base. This sequence was found in a human donor with low-grade glioma or glioblastoma, undergoing nonglioma brain surgery, or in good health (not recorded which). The sequenced sample consisted of glioma tissue, nonneoplastic brain tissue, or PBMCs (not recorded which). The rearrangement combines TRBV18 with TRBJ1-6; the D gene cannot be named for sure. The nucleotide sequence reads as follows: TGTGCCAGCTCACCAAGTCGTAATTCACCCCTCCACTTT. This yields the protein CASSPSRNSPLHF.